This T cell receptor beta chain stems from a study of T cell responses to AZD1222 COVID-19 vaccine. Germline V CDR1 and CDR2: MDHEN, SYDVKM. The V end lost 6 bases, the J end lost 10 bases, and 10 bases lay between the germline ends. The CDR3 loop spans 12 amino acids. Sequencing used immunoSEQ multiplex PCR; TCRdb keeps in-frame clones, though not all of them. Among about 130,000 clones listed, 88% were seen once. Study-wide results and limits: The study identified only five or six AZD1222 recipients as seropositive at baseline. The study reported that nearly half of spike-specific TCRs target unmutated variant regions. It should be noted that donors were predominantly white British and more often female, and clonal diversity was possibly underestimated.

Remarks on this clone: What it binds is not known.

The chain couples TRBV28 to TRBJ1-6; D is unclear. This clonotype originated in an adult in good health. The sample consisted of peripheral blood, taken on day 0 of MenACWY control vaccination. For the CDR3, the DNA is TGTGCCAGCAGCCTACTTTACTCACCCCTCCACTTT. As protein: CASSLLYSPLHF.